The 22 T cell receptor beta chains presented below share a single source sample, sequenced in a study of PD-1 blockade in classical Hodgkin lymphoma. Every patient experienced relapse after autologous stem cell transplantation, and brentuximab vedotin exposure varied. Out of thawed PBMCs, magnetic negative selection purified CD4+ T cells. The assay was immunoSEQ multiplex PCR, and TCRdb's table has in-frame clones only and misses some. Of approximately 6,400 clones in the sample, 78% were seen once. The starting material was CD4+ T cells from blood, obtained at baseline. The receptors were sampled from a human donor with classical Hodgkin lymphoma.

The chain combines TRBV2 with TRBJ2-1, with TRBD1 identical over 7 bases. The junction had 12 bases not matched to a gene; V was cut back by 0 bases and J by 7 bases. Germline assignment: CDR1 SNHLY and CDR2 FYNNEI. The CDR3 spans 17 residues. The CDR3 is CASSEALRGGIRNEQFF. CDR3 bases: TGTGCCAGCAGTGAAGCGCTTAGAGGGGGCATCCGGAATGAGCAGTTCTTC.

This chain joins TRBV19 and TRBJ1-4; D is possibly TRBD1 (5 bases). Between the trimmed V and J ends, which lost 7 bases and 2 bases, there was a span of 17 bases. The V gene's germline CDR1 is LNHDA and CDR2 SQIVND (reference sequence). The CDR3 extends over 16 amino acids. CDR3 in amino acids: CASKWVEGLTNEKLFF. The CDR3 DNA follows: TGTGCCAGTAAGTGGGTGGAGGGGTTGACTAATGAAAAACTGTTTTTT. The full variable domain, in which reference TRBV19 and TRBJ1-4 provide the parts outside the CDR3, is DGGITQSPKYLFRKEGQNVTLSCEQNLNHDAMYWYRQDPGQGLRLIYYSQIVNDFQKGDIAEGYSVSREKKESFPLTVTSAQKNPTAFYLCASKWVEGLTNEKLFFGSGTQLSVL.

This clone was recorded once. This rearrangement joins TRBV27 to TRBJ1-5, with 10 bases matching TRBD1. With 7 bases clipped from V and 4 bases from J, the junction kept 7 bases outside the gene matches. The V gene's germline CDR1 is MNHEY and CDR2 SMNVEV (reference sequence). CDR3 size: 15 residues. The CDR3 DNA is TGTGCCAGCAAGCGGGACAGGGGCTATAATCAGCCCCAGCATTTT. Translation: CASKRDRGYNQPQHF.

This chain connects TRBV6-5 to TRBJ2-1, with 7 bases matching TRBD2. Unmatched junction bases numbered 4, after V lost 5 bases and J lost 9 bases. Germline CDR1 and CDR2: MNHEY and SVGAGI. The CDR3 totals 12 residues. The CDR3 nucleotides are TGTGCCAGCAGTCCTCGCGGGGGTGAGCAGTTCTTC. This translates into CASSPRGGEQFF.

In this sample, this clone turned up a few times. The rearrangement uses TRBV5-1 and TRBJ1-2; no clear D. Germline CDR1 reads SGHRS; CDR2 reads YFSETQ. This CDR3 has 14 residues. The V and J ends lost 4 bases and 0 bases respectively, with 10 bases between them. The CDR3 region has the DNA TGCGCCAGCAGCCCGATGGCAGCTAACTATGGCTACACCTTC. Translation gives CASSPMAANYGYTF. The whole variable domain, remainder taken from reference TRBV5-1 and TRBJ1-2, is KAGVTQTPRYLIKTRGQQVTLSCSPISGHRSVSWYQQTPGQGLQFLFEYFSETQRNKGNFPGRFSGRQFSNSRSEMNVSTLELGDSALYLCASSPMAANYGYTFGSGTRLTVV.

V gene TRBV14 combines with J gene TRBJ1-5; possible D gene TRBD1, 5 bases. This CDR3 contains 13 residues. The germline V gene encodes CDR1 SGHDN and CDR2 FVKESK. V lost 0 bases and J lost 7, with 7 bases in between. The CDR3 reads CASSQDRDQPQHF. CDR3 DNA: TGTGCCAGCAGCCAAGACAGGGACCAGCCCCAGCATTTT.

The V call is TRBV5-4, the J call TRBJ1-2; 8 nucleotides match TRBD1. CDR1 and CDR2 from the germline V gene are SGHNT and YYREEE (reference sequence). The CDR3 loop spans 14 amino acids. Germline trimming cut 2 bases from V and 3 bases from J; bases unmatched to any gene: 3. CDR3 loop: CASSFGQGDYGYTF. In DNA form, the CDR3 reads TGTGCCAGCAGCTTCGGACAGGGCGACTATGGCTACACCTTC.

There are a few counts of this clone. The sample has other DNA sequences that encode this CDR3 too. The chain recombines TRBV4-1 with TRBJ1-2; D is possibly TRBD1 (6 bases). This CDR3 comprises 17 residues. Deletions cut 0 bases from V and 8 bases from J, with 22 bases between. The germline V gene has CDR1 MGHRA and CDR2 YSYEKL. As DNA, the CDR3 is TGCGCCAGCAGCCAAGATCTGCGCGACCGGGGGCCGGGGGGCTACACCTTC. This translates into CASSQDLRDRGPGGYTF.

The genes are TRBV5-4 and TRBJ2-2, with 7 bases identical to TRBD1. CDR1 and CDR2 (germline): SGHNT, YYREEE (reference sequence). V trimming: 1 base; J trimming: 5 bases; junction bases outside the gene matches: 8. This CDR3 has 16 amino acids. CDR3 bases: TGTGCCAGCAGCTTGTACCGTGACAGGGTTACCGGGGAGCTGTTTTTT. This sequence encodes CASSLYRDRVTGELFF.

The CDR3 DNA reads as TGTGCCAGCAGTGGCTTAATGAACACTGAAGCTTTCTTT. Its translation is CASSGLMNTEAFF. This chain uses TRBV11-2 with TRBJ1-1; D gene uncertain. This CDR3 is built from 13 residues. CDR1 and CDR2 (germline): SGHAT, FQNNGV. V shed 6 bases and J shed 0 bases, with 8 bases lying between them.

This clone was counted between two and nine times. This chain links TRBV27 with TRBJ2-3; possibly TRBD2 for D (5 bases). The CDR3 loop spans 14 amino acids. V gave up 3 bases and J gave up 1 base, with 8 bases separating them. Germline CDR1 is MNHEY and CDR2 is SMNVEV (reference sequence). The CDR3 DNA reads as TGTGCCAGCAGTTTCCGGGGAGGCACAGATACGCAGTATTTT. Translated, it gives CASSFRGGTDTQYF.

This sequence joins TRBV2 and TRBJ2-6; 8 nucleotides match TRBD2. There are 21 residues in the CDR3. Germline lookup yields CDR1 SNHLY and CDR2 FYNNEI. Losses at the gene ends were 7 bases for V and 4 bases for J; bases not matched to a gene: 24. The CDR3 nucleotides are TGTGCCAGCATAAGACGGATGAGGATCGGGGGGGATAGCAAAGGGGCCAACGTCCTGACTTTC. It encodes CASIRRMRIGGDSKGANVLTF.

The genes are TRBV19 and TRBJ1-1, with D unresolved. Trimming pared 7 bases from V and 1 base from J, leaving 10 bases between. Germline CDR1 is LNHDA and CDR2 is SQIVND (reference sequence). The CDR3 runs 13 residues. The CDR3: CASMGNSNTEAFF. CDR3 nucleotides: TGTGCCAGTATGGGCAATTCGAACACTGAAGCTTTCTTT.

This clone has a single count. The V call is TRBV11-2, the J call TRBJ2-7; D is tentatively TRBD1 or TRBD2 (5 bases each). V was cut by 0 bases and J by 9 bases, with 9 bases left in between. The CDR3 spans 12 residues. Germline V CDR1 and CDR2: SGHAT, FQNNGV. In nucleotides, the CDR3 is TGTGCCAGCAGCTTAGATCTGGGGGTGCAGTACTTC. This sequence encodes CASSLDLGVQYF.

The rearrangement uses TRBV5-4 and TRBJ1-2, with TRBD1 matching over 7 bases. The length of the CDR3 is 14 residues. CDR1 is SGHNT, CDR2 YYREEE, per germline (reference sequence). Trimming took 0 bases from V and 4 from J; bases not matched to a gene: 3. The CDR3 loop is CASSLVGQPYGYTF. The CDR3 DNA reads as TGTGCCAGCAGCTTGGTGGGACAGCCCTATGGCTACACCTTC.

The chain couples TRBV7-9 to TRBJ2-7, with 7 bases aligning to TRBD1. CDR3 length: 15 residues. The ends lost 1 base at V and 2 bases at J; junction bases unmatched: 5. The germline V gene encodes CDR1 SEHNR and CDR2 FQNEAQ (reference sequence). The CDR3: CASSLGRGKTYEQYF. The CDR3 bases are TGTGCCAGCAGCTTAGGCAGGGGGAAGACCTACGAGCAGTACTTC.

This clone is judged medium-sized. V usage is TRBV28 and J usage is TRBJ1-6; D is unclear. V was cut by 6 bases and J by 9 bases, with 9 bases left in between. Germline values: CDR1 MDHEN, CDR2 SYDVKM. This CDR3 is built from 12 residues. The CDR3 region has the DNA TGTGCCAGCAGGGACGGACCTTCACCCCTCCACTTT. Translation gives CASRDGPSPLHF.

This chain connects TRBV28 to TRBJ2-7; D is perhaps TRBD1 or TRBD2 (5 bases each). This CDR3 is 14 amino acids long. Per germline, CDR1 MDHEN and CDR2 SYDVKM. The V end was cut by 4 bases, the J end by 5 bases, with 15 bases between. CDR3 protein: CASSSSREINEQYF. The CDR3 bases are TGTGCCAGCAGTTCGTCCAGGGAGATTAACGAGCAGTACTTC.

This clone was observed a few times. The J gene is TRBJ1-6, the V gene TRBV5-5, with a tentative D call TRBD1 (6 bases). Trimming shortened V by 2 bases and J by 8 bases, and 11 bases separated the two germline ends. The germline CDR1 and CDR2 sequences are SGHKS and YYEKEE (reference sequence). The CDR3 has 14 amino acids. The CDR3 reads CASSFQGIDSPLHF. The CDR3 bases are TGTGCCAGCAGCTTCCAGGGGATTGATTCACCCCTCCACTTT.

The chain has TRBV7-2 and TRBJ1-5; no firm D call. The ends were cut back, 5 bases at V and 9 bases at J, with 23 bases in the middle. There are 16 residues in the CDR3. Germline V gene data show CDR1 as SGHTA and CDR2 as FQGNSA. In DNA, the CDR3 is TGTGCCAGCAGCCTTCACAGTAGTTCAGCGTCCGGGCCCCAGCATTTT. Its translation: CASSLHSSSASGPQHF.

This clone was found a few times. The chain employs TRBV6-1 and TRBJ2-3, with 8 bases aligning to TRBD2. CDR1 MNHNS and CDR2 SASEGT come from the germline V gene. Trimming removed 7 bases from V and 6 bases from J; junction bases left unmatched: 6. The CDR3 consists of 13 residues. CDR3 in DNA: TGTGCCAGCAAGGTTAGCGGGGCGGATACGCAGTATTTT. Encoded protein: CASKVSGADTQYF.

This clone showed up just once. The chain recombines TRBV5-1 with TRBJ2-5, with 11 nucleotides matching TRBD1. CDR3 length: 16 residues. V trimming: 0 bases; J trimming: 4 bases; junction bases outside the gene matches: 5. Germline CDR1 SGHRS, CDR2 YFSETQ. CDR3 coding DNA: TGCGCCAGCAGCTTGGCGGACAGGGGGCGAGGAGAGACCCAGTACTTC. Amino acids: CASSLADRGRGETQYF. The entire variable domain, with the rest obtained from reference TRBV5-1 and TRBJ2-5, is as follows: KAGVTQTPRYLIKTRGQQVTLSCSPISGHRSVSWYQQTPGQGLQFLFEYFSETQRNKGNFPGRFSGRQFSNSRSEMNVSTLELGDSALYLCASSLADRGRGETQYFGPGTRLLVL.